This T cell receptor beta chain was profiled in a study of T cell responses to AZD1222 COVID-19 vaccine. About this clone: Its antigen remains unknown.

CDR1 SEHNR and CDR2 FQNEAQ come from the germline V gene (reference sequence). Trimming stripped 4 bases from V and 5 bases from J, with 14 bases between. This CDR3 is 14 amino acids long. Study-level results: The sample set comprised mostly white British donors with more females, and clonal diversity was possibly underestimated.

Sequencing was performed with immunoSEQ multiplex PCR; in TCRdb, only in-frame clones are kept and a portion is missing. The sample records under 250,000 clones, about 93% being singletons. The chain combines TRBV7-9 with TRBJ2-5, with D perhaps matching TRBD1 or TRBD2 (5 bases each). The sequence came from an adult in good health. The sequenced sample was peripheral blood, obtained on day 0 of MenACWY control vaccination. Here the CDR3 DNA reads TGTGCCAGCAGCTCCTCCCTGAGGGGTGAGACCCAGTACTTC. It codes for CASSSSLRGETQYF.